The clone carrying this T cell receptor (beta chain) was detected only once. Patients from Seattle were sampled longitudinally, starting during active infection. TCRdb's copy holds only in-frame clones and misses some; the assay was immunoSEQ multiplex PCR. The table includes over 400,000 clones, 70% to 90% detected once. This entry belongs to a study of blood T cell repertoires in COVID-19. On the study more broadly: COVID-19 samples, acute and convalescent, were from the United States, Italy and Spain.

Germline V gene sequence: CDR1 PRHDT, CDR2 FYEKMQ (reference sequence). The CDR3 has 15 amino acids. Unmatched junction bases numbered 10, after V lost 5 bases and J lost 3 bases. V usage is TRBV13 and J usage is TRBJ2-7, with 7 nucleotides matching TRBD1. The sequenced material came from peripheral blood. The receptor was isolated from a woman in her forties or fifties with COVID-19, enrolled during active disease. CDR3 sequence: CASSIRGQHLYEQYF. The CDR3 coding sequence is TGTGCCAGCAGCATCCGGGGACAGCACCTCTACGAGCAGTACTTC.